This note documents a single T cell receptor beta chain sequence. The antigen is not known. There are 14 residues in the CDR3. Germline-derived CDR1 and CDR2 are ENHRY and SYGVKD. Per CD8+ T cell subset, triplicate sorts of some 300,000 cells each were done. Naive CD8+ T cells showed CD45RO-CCR7+CD27+CD95-. The data were taken from a study of CXCR3-negative and CXCR3-positive naive CD8 T cells. The study's findings and limits: The TRB CDR3s that CXCR3-positive naive cells carried were more hydrophobic than those of CXCR3-negative naive cells. CXCR3-negative and CXCR3-positive naive cells shared comparable TRBV-TRBJ usage, but memory cells did not.

Through 5' RACE with UMI labels, the TRB cDNA libraries were prepared. TCRdb re-called the 5' RACE reads and catalogs CDR3 proteins one per entry, DNA excluded. The sample includes some 150,000 distinct CDR3 sequences. This TCR was sampled from a human donor in good health. Some clones in this sample may be carry-over from other donors' samples. The sample taken for sequencing was naive CXCR3+ CD8+ T cells from blood. Subset noted: CD45RO-CCR7+CD27+CD95- naive CD8+ T cells expressing CXCR3 (TNR3+). The chain joins TRBV10-3 to TRBJ2-5; no DNA is available, so the TRBD2 call from TCRdb remains unchecked. This chain's CDR3 is CAISESNSAETQYF.